This TCR beta chain was recorded in a study of blood T cell repertoires in COVID-19. Looking at the study overall: There were acute and convalescent COVID-19 samples, and they came from the United States, Italy and Spain. In each case, the material was cDNA or gDNA derived from T cells, B-cell-depleted T cells, or PBMCs.

In the authors' methods: Cell counts per sample came from amplifying reference gene primers. Repertoires were generated with immunoSEQ multiplex PCR, while TCRdb's copy carries only in-frame clones and drops some. V and J calls and clone size come straight from that table; D and trimming were deduced from the DNA. The data contain some 97,000 clones, roughly 92% of them seen just once; the ten biggest clones take up about 1%. This CDR3 contains 13 residues. Germline assignment: CDR1 MNHEY and CDR2 SMNVEV (reference sequence). V lost 6 bases to trimming and J lost 4 bases, with 10 bases between them. Sequenced input: peripheral blood. This clonotype was obtained from a man aged 55 to 69 with acute or convalescent COVID-19. The rearrangement uses TRBV27 and TRBJ1-5, with D possibly TRBD1 on 5 matching bases. The CDR3 DNA follows: TGTGCCAGCAGACAGGCGACGAATCAGCCCCAGCATTTT. This translates into CASRQATNQPQHF.